These 14 T cell receptor beta chains share one sample of origin, sequenced in a study of cytomegalovirus exposure and HLA in healthy donors. PCR primers comprised 60 Vbeta and 13 Jbeta primers. The data were produced by immunoSEQ multiplex PCR, yet TCRdb's version contains in-frame clones alone and is incomplete. The table has more than 90,000 clones, about three quarters seen once; the top ten hold approximately 9.2%. The specimen was PBMCs. The source of these receptors is a human donor in good health.

V usage is TRBV6-1 and J usage is TRBJ2-2; TRBD2 might be the D (5 bases). Germline lookup yields CDR1 MNHNS and CDR2 SASEGT. With 1 base removed from V and 5 bases from J, the gap between germline ends came to 8 bases. This CDR3 is 14 amino acids long. CDR3 DNA sequence: TGTGCCAGCAGTGAAGTCGGGAAAACCGGGGAGCTGTTTTTT. Its protein product is CASSEVGKTGELFF.

The chain joins TRBV6-1 to TRBJ2-3; 8 bases match TRBD2. Unmatched junction bases numbered 5, after V lost 1 base and J lost 2 bases. Looked up from germline, CDR1 is MNHNS and CDR2 is SASEGT. The CDR3 has 16 residues. Written as DNA, the CDR3 is TGTGCCAGCAGTGAAGGAGGGACTAGAGCCACAGATACGCAGTATTTT. Translation gives CASSEGGTRATDTQYF.

The V gene is TRBV7-9, the J gene TRBJ2-2, with D perhaps matching TRBD2 (6 bases). The CDR3 is made up of 15 amino acids. V was clipped by 4 bases and J by 2 bases, with 11 bases between them. CDR1 and CDR2 (germline): SEHNR, FQNEAQ (reference sequence). The CDR3 here is CASSSRGGNTGELFF. The DNA of the CDR3 is TGTGCCAGCAGCTCACGGGGAGGAAACACCGGGGAGCTGTTTTTT.

V and J are TRBV10-3 and TRBJ2-1, with a weak D call TRBD2 (6 bases). This CDR3 comprises 13 residues. Deletions cut 1 base from V and 9 bases from J, with 10 bases between. Germline CDR1 and CDR2: ENHRY and SYGVKD. CDR3 residues: CAISELRRGEQFF. CDR3 bases: TGTGCCATCAGTGAGTTAAGGCGGGGTGAGCAGTTCTTC.

The chain couples TRBV19 to TRBJ2-1; perhaps TRBD1 as D (6 bases). This CDR3 has 17 residues. CDR1 and CDR2 (germline): LNHDA, SQIVND (reference sequence). V gave up 3 bases and J gave up 5 bases, with 20 bases separating them. The CDR3 bases are TGTGCCAGTAGTATCAGCCCGAACAGGGTAAACCACAATGAGCAGTTCTTC. Its protein is CASSISPNRVNHNEQFF. Combining the CDR3 with reference TRBV19 and TRBJ2-1 gives the whole variable domain DGGITQSPKYLFRKEGQNVTLSCEQNLNHDAMYWYRQDPGQGLRLIYYSQIVNDFQKGDIAEGYSVSREKKESFPLTVTSAQKNPTAFYLCASSISPNRVNHNEQFFGPGTRLTVL.

The chain recombines TRBV2 with TRBJ2-2; TRBD2 aligns across 14 bases. CDR1 and CDR2 (germline): SNHLY, FYNNEI. The V gene end was trimmed by 4 bases and the J gene end by 5 bases; junction bases not matched to a gene: 6. The CDR3 spans 17 residues. Written as DNA, the CDR3 is TGTGCCAGCAGTGGGACTAGCGGGAGGCCTAGAACCGGGGAGCTGTTTTTT. This translates into CASSGTSGRPRTGELFF.

The V call is TRBV4-1, the J call TRBJ2-1, with TRBD1 as a possible D gene (6 bases). The CDR3 runs to 16 residues. Deletions cut 0 bases from V and 10 bases from J, with 19 bases between. CDR1 and CDR2 from the germline V gene are MGHRA and YSYEKL. As DNA, the CDR3 is TGCGCCAGCAGCCAAGATCGGGGCAGGGGATACGAGGAGCAGTTCTTC. Amino acid sequence: CASSQDRGRGYEEQFF.

The chain joins TRBV5-5 to TRBJ2-1, with 9 bases fitting TRBD1. Germline CDR1 and CDR2: SGHKS and YYEKEE (reference sequence). V was pared by 0 bases and J by 2 bases, with 0 bases of the junction left unmatched. The CDR3 covers 15 residues. The CDR3 is CASSLGDRAYNEQFF. CDR3 DNA: TGTGCCAGCAGCTTGGGGGACAGGGCCTACAATGAGCAGTTCTTC.

J is TRBJ1-5 and V is TRBV9; 7 bases are shared with TRBD1. The CDR3 covers 15 residues. Germline values: CDR1 SGDLS, CDR2 YYNGEE. J was trimmed by 3 bases and V by 4 bases; bases with no gene match: 7. The CDR3 sequence: CASSLGTADNQPQHF. The CDR3 nucleotides are TGTGCCAGCAGCCTCGGGACAGCAGACAATCAGCCCCAGCATTTT.

The genes are TRBV28 and TRBJ2-7; D is uncertain. The germline V gene encodes CDR1 MDHEN and CDR2 SYDVKM. CDR3 length equals 13 residues. V lost 6 bases, J lost 3 bases, and 12 bases lay in between. In nucleotides, the CDR3 is TGTGCCAGCAGCCGAGCTCTCATCTACGAGCAGTACTTC. Encoded protein: CASSRALIYEQYF.

The chain carries TRBV10-3 and TRBJ2-3; D ambiguous. With 10 bases removed from V and 6 bases from J, the gap between germline ends came to 8 bases. Germline V lookup: CDR1 ENHRY, CDR2 SYGVKD. The CDR3 is 10 amino acids. CDR3 in DNA: TGTGCCACCGCGTCGGATACGCAGTATTTT. This encodes CATASDTQYF.

The sample holds one count of this clone. The rearrangement links TRBV10-1 to TRBJ2-1, with 8 bases aligning to TRBD2. The CDR3 extends over 18 amino acids. CDR1 and CDR2 from the germline V gene are WNHNN and SYGVQD (reference sequence). The J segment lost 2 bases and the V segment lost 0 bases, leaving 9 bases of the junction unmatched. The CDR3 loop reads CASSESTFAGGPYNEQFF. The CDR3 nucleotides are TGCGCCAGCAGTGAGTCCACCTTCGCGGGAGGACCCTACAATGAGCAGTTCTTC.

The genes are TRBV5-1 and TRBJ2-7; 7 bases line up with TRBD2. The trim removed 3 bases at V and 3 bases at J, leaving 6 bases unmatched. CDR3 length equals 14 residues. Germline V gene sequence: CDR1 SGHRS, CDR2 YFSETQ. In DNA, the CDR3 is TGCGCCAGCAGCTGGAGCAGCGGGGACTACGAGCAGTACTTC. It codes for CASSWSSGDYEQYF.

The J gene is TRBJ2-3, the V gene TRBV19; D is perhaps TRBD1 (6 bases). The germline CDR1 and CDR2 sequences are LNHDA and SQIVND (reference sequence). Trimming removed 3 bases at V and 1 base at J, with 20 bases between. The CDR3 has 18 residues. CDR3 residues: CASSISPPRGRRTDTQYF. DNA of the CDR3: TGTGCCAGTAGTATCTCCCCCCCCAGGGGCCGACGCACAGATACGCAGTATTTT.